This is a list of T cell receptor beta chains from one sample in a study of regulatory T cells in long-lasting Graves disease. TCRdb reprocessed the multiplex PCR reads with MiXCR, giving one entry per CDR3 protein. Among roughly 400,000 distinct CDR3 sequences listed, roughly a fifth were seen once. Sequenced here: peripheral blood mononuclear cells (PBMCs), sampled when the disease was refractory, from a patient treated with antithyroid drugs. Every receptor here comes from a female donor with Graves disease. The CDR3 runs from the conserved cysteine through the conserved F or W. The order of the fields is CDR3 protein, J gene, CDR3 length, V gene.

CASSQEVGGASYEQYF | TRBJ2-7 | 16 | TRBV4-2
CASSHPTGYEQYF | TRBJ2-7 | 13 | TRBV7-9
CAIKGGENTEAFF | TRBJ1-1 | 13 | TRBV10-3
CAWQTGDYLAETQYF | TRBJ2-5 | 15 | TRBV30
CASTGGGKSQTSGANVLTF | TRBJ2-6 | 19 | TRBV28
CASSALSSGGTDTQYF | TRBJ2-3 | 16 | TRBV12-3/TRBV12-4
CATCLISGIYEQYF | TRBJ2-7 | 14 | TRBV24-1
CASSGATGANNQPQHF | TRBJ1-5 | 16 | TRBV19
CASGLDTGPSTDTQYF | TRBJ2-3 | 16 | TRBV12-5
CASRGISSGANVLTF | TRBJ2-6 | 15 | TRBV27
CASSLAGRHTEAFF | TRBJ1-1 | 14 | TRBV7-9
CSVSDRTSGNTIYF | TRBJ1-3 | 14 | TRBV29-1
CASSRLAGGPGDTQYF | TRBJ2-3 | 16 | TRBV6-1
CASSVGLHTEAFF | TRBJ1-1 | 13 | TRBV6-1
CASRTEKPEQFF | NA | 12 | TRBV6-1
CASSIGDRNQPQHF | TRBJ1-5 | 14 | TRBV19
CASSPAGGAYEQYF | TRBJ2-7 | 14 | TRBV18
CASSLYFGQSSYEQYF | TRBJ2-7 | 16 | TRBV28
CSARGSGELFF | TRBJ2-2 | 11 | TRBV20-1
CASRTTSGVPGDTQYF | TRBJ2-3 | 16 | TRBV28
CASSIVVLDEQFF | TRBJ2-1 | 13 | TRBV12-3/TRBV12-4
CATHPPDSANQPQHF | TRBJ1-5 | 15 | TRBV24-1
CASSVRDRGSYEQYF | TRBJ2-7 | 15 | TRBV27
CASSLDTGQGIYIYGYTF | TRBJ1-2 | 18 | TRBV11-2
CASSFSVPGRHTGELFF | TRBJ2-2 | 17 | TRBV12-3/TRBV12-4
CASSLPQADGYTF | TRBJ1-2 | 13 | TRBV5-6
CASSRGGSDTQYF | TRBJ2-3 | 13 | TRBV7-3
CASSFRTGNTGELFF | TRBJ2-2 | 15 | TRBV28
CASSSDITSTDTQYF | TRBJ2-3 | 15 | TRBV7-8
CSAKGGRTKNIQYF | TRBJ2-4 | 14 | TRBV20-1
CASTGRGYTDTQYF | TRBJ2-3 | 14 | TRBV2
CSANPGTSGSGEQYF | TRBJ2-7 | 15 | TRBV20-1
CASSRSGLNTGELFF | TRBJ2-2 | 15 | TRBV12-3/TRBV12-4
CASSIIAGDINEQYF | TRBJ2-7 | 15 | TRBV19
CASSPRGGGTGELFF | TRBJ2-2 | 15 | TRBV28
CAATRGDYGYTF | TRBJ1-2 | 12 | TRBV28
CASSLRGSGNYEQYF | TRBJ2-7 | 15 | TRBV5-4
CAIRAGLAMNEQFF | TRBJ2-1 | 14 | TRBV10-3
CSAIGLAGTYEQYF | TRBJ2-7 | 14 | TRBV20-1
CASSSPPGRDRGIYEQYF | TRBJ2-7 | 18 | TRBV28
CASRDTGEIKGYTF | TRBJ1-2 | 14 | TRBV19
CASSRPGLAGELTGELLF | TRBJ2-2 | 18 | TRBV6-1
CASADSGRVSYGQYF | TRBJ2-7 | 15 | TRBV12-5
CASSSKGAGYEQYF | TRBJ2-7 | 14 | TRBV7-9
CASSGAGTYYGYTF | TRBJ1-2 | 14 | TRBV7-9
CASSKDFTDTQCF | TRBJ2-3 | 13 | TRBV7-2
CSARAPSETQYF | TRBJ2-5 | 12 | TRBV20-1
CALWGSRGYTF | TRBJ1-2 | 11 | TRBV2
CSARDLPAGSSYEQYF | TRBJ2-7 | 16 | TRBV20-1
CASSRGTSGEETQYF | TRBJ2-5 | 15 | TRBV3-1
CASHQERTGTDEQFF | TRBJ2-1 | 15 | TRBV28
CASSEGKYEQYF | TRBJ2-7 | 12 | TRBV6-2/TRBV6-3
CASSHGQATQYF | TRBJ2-5 | 12 | TRBV3-1
CASQTGSLAKNIQYF | TRBJ2-4 | 15 | TRBV19
CASRSFGGPRNEQFF | TRBJ2-1 | 15 | TRBV12-3/TRBV12-4